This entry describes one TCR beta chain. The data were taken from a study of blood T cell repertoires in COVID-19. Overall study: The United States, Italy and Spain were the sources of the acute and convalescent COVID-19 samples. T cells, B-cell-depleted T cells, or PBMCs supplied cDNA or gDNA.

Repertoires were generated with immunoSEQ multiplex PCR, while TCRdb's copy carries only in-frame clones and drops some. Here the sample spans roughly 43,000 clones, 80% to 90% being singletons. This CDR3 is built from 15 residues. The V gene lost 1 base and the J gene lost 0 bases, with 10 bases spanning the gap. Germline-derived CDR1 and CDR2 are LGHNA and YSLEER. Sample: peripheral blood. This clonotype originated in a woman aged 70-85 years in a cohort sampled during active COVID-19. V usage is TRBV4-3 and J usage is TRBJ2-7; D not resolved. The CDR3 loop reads CASSQGSSSSYEQYF. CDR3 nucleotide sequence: TGCGCCAGCAGCCAAGGGTCGAGTAGCTCCTACGAGCAGTACTTC.